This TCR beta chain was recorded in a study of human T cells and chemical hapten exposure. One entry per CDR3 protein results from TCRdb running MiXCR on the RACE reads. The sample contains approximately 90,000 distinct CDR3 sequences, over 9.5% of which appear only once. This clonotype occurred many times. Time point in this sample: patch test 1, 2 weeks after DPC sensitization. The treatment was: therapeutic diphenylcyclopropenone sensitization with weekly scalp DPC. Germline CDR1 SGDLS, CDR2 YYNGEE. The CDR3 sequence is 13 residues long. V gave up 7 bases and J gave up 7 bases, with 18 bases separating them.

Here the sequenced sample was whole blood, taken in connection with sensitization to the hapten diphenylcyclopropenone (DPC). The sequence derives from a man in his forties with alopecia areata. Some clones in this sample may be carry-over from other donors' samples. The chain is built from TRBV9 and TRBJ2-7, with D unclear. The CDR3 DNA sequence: TGTGCCAGCCCCGCAGCTCAATGTTTGGAGCAGTACGTC. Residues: CASPAAQCLEQYV.